One and the same sample provided the 22 T cell receptor beta chains below, sequenced in a study of blood T cell repertoires in COVID-19. Profiling relied on immunoSEQ multiplex PCR, and the TCRdb table lists in-frame clones only, not all of them. The data show about 270,000 clones, approximately 77% seen once. The sample taken for sequencing was peripheral blood. The source is a woman between 18 and 29 years old with acute or convalescent COVID-19.

The rearrangement links TRBV7-9 to TRBJ2-7, with 7 nucleotides matching TRBD1. Per germline, CDR1 SEHNR and CDR2 FQNEAQ (reference sequence). CDR3 length equals 19 residues. Trimming took 3 bases from V and 0 from J; bases not matched to a gene: 17. Here the CDR3 reads CASSLFRDSLTPGSYEQYF. The CDR3 DNA reads TGTGCCAGCAGCTTGTTCCGGGACAGCCTGACCCCGGGCTCCTACGAGCAGTACTTC.

The chain recombines TRBV7-6 with TRBJ2-1; 8 bases fit TRBD1. The germline V gene encodes CDR1 SGHVS and CDR2 FNYEAQ. The trim removed 5 bases at V and 9 bases at J, leaving 12 bases unmatched. This CDR3 contains 15 residues. CDR3 nucleotides: TGTGCCAGCAGCACCCGACAGGGGCTATCTGGTGAGCAGTTCTTC. Amino acid sequence: CASSTRQGLSGEQFF.

CDR3 region: CASSLDGGSYEQYF. CDR3 DNA: TGTGCCAGCAGCTTAGACGGTGGCTCCTACGAGCAGTACTTC. The gene calls are TRBV11-2 and TRBJ2-7; D not resolved. The V end was cut by 0 bases, the J end by 0 bases, with 6 bases between. CDR1 is SGHAT, CDR2 FQNNGV, per germline. This CDR3 contains 14 residues.

V and J are TRBV19 and TRBJ2-7; 11 positions agree with TRBD2. J lost 3 bases, V lost 5 bases, and 6 bases had no gene match. Germline CDR1 and CDR2: LNHDA and SQIVND (reference sequence). The CDR3 contains 15 residues. The CDR3: CASSPTSGSSYEQYF. The CDR3 coding sequence is TGTGCCAGTAGTCCCACTAGCGGGAGCAGCTACGAGCAGTACTTC.

The gene calls are TRBV4-2 and TRBJ2-2; 10 bases line up with TRBD1. Germline CDR1 reads LGHNA; CDR2 reads YNFKEQ. The CDR3 consists of 15 residues. With V trimmed by 3 bases and J by 6 bases, 4 bases remained unmatched. The CDR3 sequence: CASSQAGTGAGELFF. In DNA, the CDR3 is TGTGCCAGCAGCCAGGCCGGGACAGGGGCCGGGGAGCTGTTTTTT.

The chain employs TRBV10-3 and TRBJ1-6; TRBD1 agrees at 9 bases. This CDR3 is built from 15 residues. V dropped 3 bases and J dropped 7; count of bases not matched to a gene: 4. Germline V CDR1 and CDR2: ENHRY, SYGVKD. CDR3 sequence (DNA): TGTGCCATCAGTGATCGTACAGGGGGCAATTCACCCCTCCACTTT. Translation gives CAISDRTGGNSPLHF.

The chain joins TRBV19 to TRBJ2-7; D is perhaps TRBD1 (5 bases). Trimming pared 5 bases from V and 2 bases from J, leaving 13 bases between. The germline CDR1 and CDR2 sequences are LNHDA and SQIVND (reference sequence). The CDR3 consists of 14 residues. The CDR3 loop reads CASSLRQRPYEQYF. The DNA for the CDR3 is TGTGCCAGTAGTCTAAGACAGAGACCCTACGAGCAGTACTTC.

V is TRBV9 and J is TRBJ1-6; no definite D call. CDR3 length equals 14 residues. Germline values: CDR1 SGDLS, CDR2 YYNGEE. Trimming shortened V by 4 bases and J by 16 bases, and 21 bases separated the two germline ends. The CDR3 loop reads CASSPDTSVAELHF. The CDR3 bases are TGTGCCAGCAGCCCAGATACCTCAGTTGCGGAACTCCACTTT.

This clone has only a few counts. As DNA, the CDR3 is TGCGCCAGCAGCTTCTCTAGCTCCTACAATGAGCAGTTCTTC. Translation: CASSFSSSYNEQFF. The chain recombines TRBV5-1 with TRBJ2-1; no definite D call. The CDR3 is 14 residues long. Germline loops: CDR1 SGHRS, CDR2 YFSETQ. The V end was cut by 2 bases, the J end by 0 bases, with 6 bases between.

The chain uses TRBV6-8 and TRBJ2-1, with D perhaps TRBD1 (5 bases). This CDR3 region has 11 residues. V was pared by 8 bases and J by 8 bases, with 10 bases between. Germline-derived CDR1 and CDR2 are MNHGY and SAAAGT. The CDR3 DNA is TGTGCCAGCGCTCAGGGCCATGAGCAGTTCTTC. It translates to CASAQGHEQFF.

This chain joins TRBV9 and TRBJ2-7; TRBD1 matches at 9 bases. The junction had 4 bases not matched to a gene; V was cut back by 4 bases and J by 2 bases. This CDR3 spans 14 amino acids. Germline lookup yields CDR1 SGDLS and CDR2 YYNGEE. CDR3 in DNA: TGTGCCAGCAGCACCCGGGACAGGGCCTACGAGCAGTACTTC. Amino acid sequence: CASSTRDRAYEQYF.

The chain employs TRBV19 and TRBJ1-2, with 11 bases matching TRBD1. Germline V gene lookup returns CDR1 LNHDA and CDR2 SQIVND (reference sequence). The CDR3 loop spans 12 amino acids. After removal of 6 bases from V and 7 bases from J, the junction contained 1 base not matched to a gene. The chain's CDR3 is CASRGTGGGYTF. CDR3 bases: TGTGCCAGTAGGGGGACAGGGGGTGGCTACACCTTC.

This sequence joins TRBV6-5 and TRBJ2-7, with TRBD1 matching over 7 bases. The CDR3 is 13 residues long. V shed 10 bases, J shed 6 bases, and the junction held 12 bases outside the gene matches. Germline V gene data show CDR1 as MNHEY and CDR2 as SVGAGI. The CDR3 nucleotides are TGTGCCACCAGGACAGGAACACTTGGCGAGCAGTACTTC. Translation: CATRTGTLGEQYF.

The chain has TRBV27 and TRBJ1-5; D perhaps matches TRBD1 (6 bases). This CDR3 region has 14 residues. Germline V gene data show CDR1 as MNHEY and CDR2 as SMNVEV (reference sequence). V lost 5 bases, J lost 6 bases, and 14 bases lay in between. This CDR3 is CASSPIQGFQPQHF. As DNA, the CDR3 is TGTGCCAGCAGTCCAATCCAGGGGTTTCAGCCCCAGCATTTT.

The rearrangement uses TRBV21-1 and TRBJ2-6; the table's D call, TRBD2, was not checked against the DNA. TRBV21-1 is given as a pseudogene. There are 17 residues in the CDR3. The CDR3 reads CASSKVDGSSGANVLTF. For the CDR3, the DNA is TGTGCCAGCAGCAAAGTGGACGGGAGCTCTGGGGCCAACGTCCTGACTTTC.

The chain links TRBV7-9 to TRBJ1-5; 7 bases agree with TRBD1. The CDR3 runs to 17 residues. CDR1 and CDR2 (germline): SEHNR, FQNEAQ (reference sequence). V was clipped by 7 bases and J by 3 bases; unmatched bases: 15. CDR3 sequence (DNA): TGTGCCAGCATCGATCCTGAACAGGGGCCTATCAATCAGCCCCAGCATTTT. Translating it yields CASIDPEQGPINQPQHF.

The CDR3 nucleotides read TGTGCCAGCAGTGAAGCGGGACACCGTAATGAAAAACTGTTTTTT. It encodes CASSEAGHRNEKLFF. The chain links TRBV2 to TRBJ1-4; tentative D call: TRBD1 (6 bases). V gave up 0 bases and J gave up 4 bases, with 9 bases separating them. The CDR3 totals 15 residues. Germline V gene lookup returns CDR1 SNHLY and CDR2 FYNNEI.

The genes are TRBV9 and TRBJ1-2, with 7 bases fitting TRBD1. This CDR3 has 13 residues. Per germline, CDR1 SGDLS and CDR2 YYNGEE. Trimming cost V 4 bases and J 6 bases; bases outside gene matches: 6. The chain's CDR3 is CASSPWTGDGYTF. The DNA of the CDR3 is TGTGCCAGCAGCCCATGGACAGGCGATGGCTACACCTTC.

The chain couples TRBV7-9 to TRBJ2-7; the match to TRBD1 covers 8 bases. The ends lost 4 bases at V and 4 bases at J; junction bases unmatched: 12. This CDR3 has 16 residues. CDR1 SEHNR and CDR2 FQNEAQ come from the germline V gene (reference sequence). CDR3 residues: CASSSTGAANSYEQYF. The CDR3 DNA reads TGTGCCAGCAGCTCGACAGGGGCCGCAAACTCATACGAGCAGTACTTC.

As to this clone: Other DNA sequences in this specimen translate into the identical CDR3. The V and J genes are TRBV7-2 and TRBJ1-1; TRBD1 matches 7 bases. V was pared by 1 base and J by 6 bases, with 2 bases of the junction left unmatched. The CDR3 is 13 amino acids. Germline V gene sequence: CDR1 SGHTA, CDR2 FQGNSA. CDR3 protein: CASSLGQGAEAFF. The CDR3 coding sequence is TGTGCCAGCAGCTTAGGACAGGGCGCTGAAGCTTTCTTT. The variable domain in full, completed from reference TRBV7-2 and TRBJ1-1, reads GAGVSQSPSNKVTEKGKDVELRCDPISGHTALYWYRQSLGQGLEFLIYFQGNSAPDKSGLPSDRFSAERTGGSVSTLTIQRTQQEDSAVYLCASSLGQGAEAFFGQGTRLTVV.

The chain combines TRBV7-2 with TRBJ2-2, with 7 nucleotides matching TRBD2. Germline V lookup: CDR1 SGHTA, CDR2 FQGNSA. With 6 bases clipped from V and 0 bases from J, the junction kept 4 bases outside the gene matches. There are 15 residues in the CDR3. The CDR3 nucleotides read TGTGCCAGCAGGCGGGGACTACCGAACACCGGGGAGCTGTTTTTT. It specifies CASRRGLPNTGELFF.

The chain recombines TRBV28 with TRBJ1-2; 8 positions agree with TRBD1. The CDR3 has 13 residues. The V gene's germline CDR1 is MDHEN and CDR2 SYDVKM. The V and J ends lost 6 bases and 3 bases, in that order; junction bases with no gene match: 3. CDR3 loop: CASRVGQDYGYTF. Here the CDR3 DNA reads TGTGCCAGCAGGGTGGGACAGGACTATGGCTACACCTTC.